The present TCR beta chain was sequenced within a study of tumor and adjacent non-tumor tissue in lung cancer. For the study at large: Stage I to III disease affected ten to eleven men and roughly 5 women aged about 31 to 85. Approximately 4.2 million productive TCRbeta reads were obtained per sample on average.

This sample's RNA came from whole unsorted tissue. More than 3 cm separated this lung sample from the edge of the tumor. Germline-derived CDR1 and CDR2 are SGHAT and FQNNGV. This CDR3 contains 14 residues. TCRbeta libraries were built with three rounds of nested PCR, modified from ARM-PCR. TCRdb independently ran MiXCR on the multiplex PCR reads; one entry per CDR3 protein. The table has some 80,000 distinct CDR3 sequences, under 80% seen once; the top ten hold 20% to 25%. Regarding this clonotype: Its antigen remains unknown. At one boundary the junction diverges from the germline segment, which might be a read error.

Broader study findings: TCR diversity was significantly greater in tumor than normal lung tissue. Normal lung showed higher cumulative top 100 clone frequency than tumor.

The chain links TRBV11-2 to TRBJ2-7; D might be TRBD1 (5 bases). The receptor was isolated from a woman aged 50 to 65 with non-small cell lung cancer. Sequencing was carried out using distant non-tumor lung tissue. The CDR3 coding sequence is TGTGGCAGCAGCCTTAAGGACACTGCCTACGAGCGGTACTTC. It translates to CGSSLKDTAYERYF. The full variable domain, its missing parts supplied by reference TRBV11-2 and TRBJ2-7, is EAGVAQSPRYKIIEKRQSVAFWCNPISGHATLYWYQQILGQGPKLLIQFQNNGVVDDSQLPKDRFSAERLKGVDSTLKIQPAKLEDSAVYLCGSSLKDTAYERYFGPGTRLTVT.